A single T cell receptor (beta chain) is shown here with its context. These data are taken from a study of CD8 T cells in Susac syndrome. Sequencing of TCR beta was carried out in blood CD8+ and CD4+ T cells. Through negative isolation, CD4+ and CD8+ T cells were obtained, while TEMRA cells were enriched using FACS. The junction had 5 bases not matched to a gene; V was cut back by 3 bases and J by 8 bases. CDR1 is GTSNPN and CDR2 is SVGIG in the germline V gene (reference sequence). The CDR3 is 12 amino acids. RNA, at about 0.45 to 1 ug, was reverse transcribed with random hexamers. Amplification of TCR beta CDR3 by immunoSEQ multiplex PCR spanned 54 Vbeta and 13 Jbeta. TCRdb passed the immunoSEQ multiplex PCR reads through MiXCR, listing each CDR3 protein once. The sample lists 150,000 to 180,000 distinct CDR3 sequences, about 95% occurring once.

This TCR derives from a human donor with multiple sclerosis. This chain links TRBV30 with TRBJ1-1, with 8 bases identical to TRBD1. Sequencing was carried out using CD8+ T cells from PBMCs. The CDR3 region is CAWSKDREEAFF. Written as DNA, the CDR3 is TGTGCCTGGAGCAAGGACAGGGAAGAAGCTTTCTTT.